This passage covers 21 T cell receptor beta chains from one sample sequenced in a study of metastatic and nonmetastatic thyroid tumors. Not a single patient had been given any form of treatment at any point before undergoing thyroid surgery. TCRdb re-called clones via MiXCR from the PCR reads. The table records about 18,000 clones, roughly 26% of them present only once. Sequences were obtained from adjacent normal tissue. All receptors come from a female donor with papillary thyroid cancer or a benign thyroid nodule (not recorded which). Some clones in this sample may be carry-over from other donors' samples.

This clone was observed at least ten times. This sequence joins TRBV27 and TRBJ2-2; maybe TRBD2 (5 bases). Trimming cost V 4 bases and J 7 bases, with 13 bases left between them. This CDR3 comprises 14 residues. From germline, CDR1 is MNHEY and CDR2 SMNVEV (reference sequence). In DNA, the CDR3 is TGTGCCAGCAGTTCCCGAACTAGGAACGGGGAGCTGTTTTTT. Amino acid sequence: CASSSRTRNGELFF.

This clone was counted at least ten times. The chain couples TRBV6-2 or TRBV6-3 to TRBJ1-1; the D is unclear. The length of the CDR3 is 13 residues. V lost 6 bases and J lost 1, with 9 bases in between. In germline, CDR1 is MNHEY, CDR2 SVGEGT. The CDR3 nucleotides read TGTGCCAGCAGAAAACAGTGGAACACTGAAGCTTTCTTT. Its protein is CASRKQWNTEAFF.

This clone was recorded a few times. The chain employs TRBV25-1 and TRBJ1-2, with D perhaps TRBD1 (5 bases). The germline gives CDR1 MGHDK, CDR2 SYGVNS. V shed 2 bases and J shed 7 bases, with 11 bases lying between them. The CDR3 runs to 13 residues. DNA of the CDR3: TGTGCCAGCAGTGAAGGGGGGGTGCTTGGCTACACCTTC. It translates to CASSEGGVLGYTF.

V is TRBV28 and J is TRBJ2-2; D is perhaps TRBD1 or TRBD2 (5 bases each). Germline assignment: CDR1 MDHEN and CDR2 SYDVKM. The CDR3 spans 14 residues. V lost 5 bases to trimming and J lost 6 bases, with 13 bases between them. CDR3 loop: CASSPEGTAGELFF. CDR3 coding DNA: TGTGCCAGCAGTCCGGAAGGGACCGCCGGGGAGCTGTTTTTT.

The gene calls are TRBV19 and TRBJ2-2; no firm D call. V gave up 5 bases and J gave up 0 bases, with 19 bases separating them. This CDR3 comprises 18 residues. Per the germline V gene, CDR1 is LNHDA and CDR2 is SQIVND (reference sequence). The CDR3 DNA follows: TGTGCCAGTAGTGGCTTTCGTGGAAAAACTTCGAACACCGGGGAGCTGTTTTTT. Its protein is CASSGFRGKTSNTGELFF.

This clone occurred a few times. The chain's CDR3 is CASRSGFQPQHF. CDR3 DNA: TGTGCCAGCAGGTCAGGGTTCCAGCCCCAGCATTTT. The V gene is TRBV12-3 or TRBV12-4, the J gene TRBJ1-5; TRBD1 is a possible D gene (5 bases). This CDR3 spans 12 amino acids. The V end was cut by 6 bases, the J end by 7 bases, with 10 bases between.

The table lists this clone with a few counts. The chain combines TRBV6-5 with TRBJ1-1; no definite D call. This CDR3 has 15 amino acids. V shed 0 bases and J shed 0 bases, with 8 bases lying between them. The germline CDR1 and CDR2 sequences are MNHEY and SVGAGI. CDR3 coding DNA: TGTGCCAGCAGTTACTCCTGGTTTATGAACACTGAAGCTTTCTTT. As protein: CASSYSWFMNTEAFF.

This clone has more than one count but fewer than ten. J is TRBJ2-2 and V is TRBV6-2 or TRBV6-3; tentative D call: TRBD2 (5 bases). V dropped 6 bases and J dropped 6 bases, with 14 bases sitting between them. The CDR3 totals 14 residues. Germline CDR1 is MNHEY and CDR2 is SVGEGT. This chain's CDR3 is CASRLQLVPGELFF. The CDR3 DNA sequence: TGTGCCAGCAGGCTACAACTAGTTCCCGGGGAGCTGTTTTTT.

This chain uses TRBV11-2 with TRBJ1-1; 10 bases agree with TRBD1. After removal of 5 bases from V and 0 bases from J, the junction contained 6 bases not matched to a gene. The CDR3 length is 16 residues. CDR1 and CDR2 from the germline V gene are SGHAT and FQNNGV. CDR3 in amino acids: CASSRDRGLMNTEAFF. The DNA for the CDR3 is TGTGCCAGCAGCAGAGACAGGGGGCTCATGAACACTGAAGCTTTCTTT.

V usage is TRBV7-9 and J usage is TRBJ2-7; TRBD1 agrees at 7 bases. The length of the CDR3 is 14 residues. CDR1 is SEHNR, CDR2 FQNEAQ, per germline (reference sequence). The trim removed 6 bases at V and 4 bases at J, leaving 9 bases unmatched. DNA of the CDR3: TGTGCCAGCAGTCACCGGGACAGATTTTACGAGCAGTACTTC. Translation gives CASSHRDRFYEQYF. Complete variable domain (other parts from reference TRBV7-9 and TRBJ2-7): DTGVSQNPRHKITKRGQNVTFRCDPISEHNRLYWYRQTLGQGPEFLTYFQNEAQLEKSRLLSDRFSAERPKGSFSTLEIQRTEQGDSAMYLCASSHRDRFYEQYFGPGTRLTVT.

This clone is labeled medium-sized. The chain couples TRBV19 to TRBJ1-1; D gene uncertain. The CDR3 totals 13 residues. Germline assignment: CDR1 LNHDA and CDR2 SQIVND (reference sequence). V was clipped by 8 bases and J by 1 base, with 11 bases between them. CDR3 nucleotides: TGTGCCAGTCGGAGAAGGGAGAACACTGAAGCTTTCTTT. Translated: CASRRRENTEAFF.

The CDR3 region is CASSEGGTGESYEQYF. Here the CDR3 DNA reads TGTGCCAGCAGTGAAGGTGGGACAGGGGAGTCCTACGAGCAGTACTTC. The rearrangement uses TRBV2 and TRBJ2-7, with 10 bases matching TRBD1. J gave up 1 base and V 1 base, and 4 bases lay outside the gene matches. Germline lookup yields CDR1 SNHLY and CDR2 FYNNEI. The CDR3 spans 16 residues.

A few counts support this clone. This chain uses TRBV19 with TRBJ1-6; 7 bases match TRBD1. This CDR3 contains 13 residues. Trimming at V came to 2 bases and at J to 9 bases, leaving 1 base not matched to a gene. The germline V gene has CDR1 LNHDA and CDR2 SQIVND (reference sequence). CDR3 residues: CASSIRQGSPLHF. In DNA, the CDR3 is TGTGCCAGTAGTATAAGACAGGGTTCACCCCTCCACTTT.

In this sample, this clone turned up a few times. This chain connects TRBV5-1 to TRBJ2-2; no firm D call. The germline V and J ends were trimmed by 4 bases and 6 bases, with 13 bases remaining between them. The CDR3 totals 14 residues. The germline CDR1 and CDR2 sequences are SGHRS and YFSETQ. Written as DNA, the CDR3 is TGCGCCAGCAGCCCGGTAACTGAGTCCGGGGAGCTGTTTTTT. Translated: CASSPVTESGELFF.

In this sample, this clone turned up many times. V gene TRBV6-1 combines with J gene TRBJ2-1; D is undetermined. The germline CDR1 and CDR2 sequences are MNHNS and SASEGT. The length of the CDR3 is 13 residues. The V end was cut by 4 bases, the J end by 9 bases, with 13 bases between. CDR3 nucleotides: TGTGCCAGCAGTGCGTCAATCGACCGTGAGCAGTTCTTC. Protein sequence: CASSASIDREQFF.

This clone turned up a few times. The chain combines TRBV9 with TRBJ2-3, with 9 bases that match TRBD2. With V trimmed by 0 bases and J by 4 bases, 9 bases remained unmatched. CDR3 size: 17 residues. Germline CDR1 reads SGDLS; CDR2 reads YYNGEE. The CDR3 DNA reads TGTGCCAGCAGCGTAGCTAGCGGGGCTTCGATATCAGATACGCAGTATTTT. Translating it yields CASSVASGASISDTQYF.

The chain uses TRBV12-3 or TRBV12-4 and TRBJ2-7; a weak D match, TRBD1 (7 bases). This CDR3 is built from 16 residues. V was pared by 7 bases and J by 4 bases, with 23 bases between. CDR3 nucleotide sequence: TGTGCCAGCACCCCAGGGGGAGGAGGGGCTCTATACGAGCAGTACTTC. It codes for CASTPGGGGALYEQYF.

A few counts support this clone. The sample contains more than one DNA sequence encoding this CDR3. The chain combines TRBV11-2 with TRBJ2-7, with 12 bases lining up with TRBD2. The V and J ends lost 5 bases and 2 bases, in that order; junction bases with no gene match: 4. The CDR3 spans 15 residues. Germline CDR1 and CDR2: SGHAT and FQNNGV. As DNA, the CDR3 is TGTGCCAGCAGCCTGCTAGCGGGAGGGACCTACGAGCAGTACTTC. Protein product: CASSLLAGGTYEQYF.

This clone turned up a few times. V usage is TRBV11-2 and J usage is TRBJ1-1; D remains ambiguous. CDR3 length: 17 residues. Germline V gives CDR1 SGHAT, CDR2 FQNNGV. V was cut by 0 bases and J by 6 bases, with 20 bases left in between. CDR3 region: CASSLDFVGSADAEAFF. Here the CDR3 DNA reads TGTGCCAGCAGCTTAGATTTTGTAGGTTCTGCGGACGCTGAAGCTTTCTTT.

The V and J genes are TRBV5-1 and TRBJ2-1; possible D gene TRBD1, 6 bases. Trimming cost V 4 bases and J 5 bases, with 16 bases left between them. The CDR3 runs 15 residues. Germline V CDR1 and CDR2: SGHRS, YFSETQ. As DNA, the CDR3 is TGCGCCAGCAGCAAAGGTGGACAGCCGAACAATGAGCAGTTCTTC. It specifies CASSKGGQPNNEQFF.

The chain uses TRBV7-9 and TRBJ2-5; TRBD1 matches 7 bases. The J segment lost 5 bases and the V segment lost 6 bases, leaving 15 bases of the junction unmatched. The CDR3 has 16 amino acids. Germline V lookup: CDR1 SEHNR, CDR2 FQNEAQ (reference sequence). The CDR3 here is CASRRKGASHEETQYF. The CDR3, as DNA: TGTGCCAGCAGACGGAAGGGGGCATCACATGAGGAGACCCAGTACTTC.